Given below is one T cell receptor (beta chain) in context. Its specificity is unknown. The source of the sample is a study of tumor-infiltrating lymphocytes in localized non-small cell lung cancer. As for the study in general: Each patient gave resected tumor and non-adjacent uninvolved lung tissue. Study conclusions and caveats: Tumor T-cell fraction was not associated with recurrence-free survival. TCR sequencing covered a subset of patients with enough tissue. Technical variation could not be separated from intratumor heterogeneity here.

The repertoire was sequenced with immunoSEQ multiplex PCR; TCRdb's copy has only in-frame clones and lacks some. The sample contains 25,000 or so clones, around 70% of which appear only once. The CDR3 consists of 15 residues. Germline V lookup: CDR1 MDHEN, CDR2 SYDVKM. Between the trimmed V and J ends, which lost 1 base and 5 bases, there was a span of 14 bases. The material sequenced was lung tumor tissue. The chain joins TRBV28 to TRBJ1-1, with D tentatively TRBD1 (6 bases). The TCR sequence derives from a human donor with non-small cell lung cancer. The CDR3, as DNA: TGTGCCAGCAGTTTATCGGGGGGCGGTCGGACTGAAGCTTTCTTT. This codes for CASSLSGGGRTEAFF.